This entry describes one T cell receptor beta chain. This CDR3 comprises 16 residues. Trimming left V 2 bases short and J 1 base short, with 14 bases between. The germline V gene has CDR1 KGHDR and CDR2 SFDVKD. Here immunoSEQ multiplex PCR was the method, and the copy in TCRdb shows in-frame clones only, minus some. Of 350,000 or so clones listed, about 89% are singletons. Seattle-derived patients entered the study during active infection and were followed longitudinally. The sample belongs to a study of blood T cell repertoires in COVID-19. The chain recombines TRBV24-1 with TRBJ2-7, with D possibly TRBD1 on 6 matching bases. The source material was peripheral blood. The origin of this receptor is a woman aged 25 to 39 with COVID-19, enrolled during active disease. The CDR3 sequence is CATSDSQGIRSYEQYF. As DNA, the CDR3 is TGTGCCACCAGTGATTCACAGGGTATTAGGTCCTACGAGCAGTACTTC.